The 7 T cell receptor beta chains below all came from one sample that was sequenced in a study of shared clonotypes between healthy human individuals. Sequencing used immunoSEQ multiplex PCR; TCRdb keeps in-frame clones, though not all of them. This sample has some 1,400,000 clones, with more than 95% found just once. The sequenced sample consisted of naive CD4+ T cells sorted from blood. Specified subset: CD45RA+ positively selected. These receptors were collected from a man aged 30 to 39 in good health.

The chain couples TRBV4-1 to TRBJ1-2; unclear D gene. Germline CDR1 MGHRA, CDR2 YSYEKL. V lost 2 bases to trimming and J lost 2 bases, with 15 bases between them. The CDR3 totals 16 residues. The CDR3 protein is CASSQSRLGRNYGYTF. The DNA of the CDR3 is TGCGCCAGCAGCCAATCCCGGCTTGGGAGGAACTATGGCTACACCTTC.

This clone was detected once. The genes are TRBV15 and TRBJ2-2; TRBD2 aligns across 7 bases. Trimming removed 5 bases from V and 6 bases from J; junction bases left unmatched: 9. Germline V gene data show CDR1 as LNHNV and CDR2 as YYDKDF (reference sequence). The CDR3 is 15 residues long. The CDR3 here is CATSGFTRGAGELFF. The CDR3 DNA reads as TGTGCCACCAGCGGTTTCACTCGGGGGGCCGGGGAGCTGTTTTTT.

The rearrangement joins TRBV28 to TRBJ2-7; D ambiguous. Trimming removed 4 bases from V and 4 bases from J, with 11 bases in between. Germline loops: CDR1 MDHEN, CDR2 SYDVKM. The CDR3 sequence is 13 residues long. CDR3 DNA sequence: TGTGCCAGCAGTTCCGACCCTAAATACGAGCAGTACTTC. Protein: CASSSDPKYEQYF.

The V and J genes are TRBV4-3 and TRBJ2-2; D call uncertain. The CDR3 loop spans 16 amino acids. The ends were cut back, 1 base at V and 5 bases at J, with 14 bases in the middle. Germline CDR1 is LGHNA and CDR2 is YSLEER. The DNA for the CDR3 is TGCGCCAGCAGCCAAGCGTCGGTGTTGTCGACCGGGGAGCTGTTTTTT. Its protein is CASSQASVLSTGELFF.

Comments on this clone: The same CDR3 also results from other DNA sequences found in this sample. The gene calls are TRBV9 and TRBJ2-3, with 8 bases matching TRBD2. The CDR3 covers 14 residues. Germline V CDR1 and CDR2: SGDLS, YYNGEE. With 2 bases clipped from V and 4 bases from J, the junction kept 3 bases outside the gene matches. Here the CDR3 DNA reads TGTGCCAGCAGCGTCCGGACTAGCCCAGATACGCAGTATTTT. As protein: CASSVRTSPDTQYF.

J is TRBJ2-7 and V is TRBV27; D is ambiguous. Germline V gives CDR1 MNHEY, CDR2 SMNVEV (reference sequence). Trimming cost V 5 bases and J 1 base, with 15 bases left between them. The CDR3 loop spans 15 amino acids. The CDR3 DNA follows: TGTGCCAGCAGTAAAGCCGGGTTAGGGTCCTACGAGCAGTACTTC. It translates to CASSKAGLGSYEQYF.

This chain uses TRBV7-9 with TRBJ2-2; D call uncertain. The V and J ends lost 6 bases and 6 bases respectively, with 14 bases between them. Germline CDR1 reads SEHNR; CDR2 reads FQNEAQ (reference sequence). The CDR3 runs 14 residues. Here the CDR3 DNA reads TGTGCCAGCAGTATGCCGCTACCGGCCGGGGAGCTGTTTTTT. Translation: CASSMPLPAGELFF.